The 2 T cell receptor beta chains reported below all come from one sample, sequenced in a study of cytotoxic CD8 clonotypes in ibrutinib-treated CLL. The protocol was immunoSEQ multiplex PCR, while the TCRdb copy is restricted to in-frame clones and leaves out a portion. The sample has under 150,000 clones; roughly 90% are singletons. The material sequenced was PBMCs, taken after 12 months of ibrutinib treatment. Every receptor here comes from a human donor with chronic lymphocytic leukemia.

The V call is TRBV7-6, the J call TRBJ2-5; D remains ambiguous. This CDR3 spans 12 amino acids. The V and J ends lost 2 bases and 1 base respectively, with 2 bases between them. Germline V lookup: CDR1 SGHVS, CDR2 FNYEAQ. The CDR3 loop reads CASSLFQETQYF. CDR3 DNA sequence: TGTGCCAGCAGCTTATTCCAAGAGACCCAGTACTTC.

V gene TRBV10-3 combines with J gene TRBJ1-1; the D is unclear. V lost 1 base, J lost 4 bases, and 22 bases lay in between. Germline lookup yields CDR1 ENHRY and CDR2 SYGVKD. The CDR3 sequence is 18 residues long. The CDR3 DNA follows: TGTGCCATCAGTGAGTGGGCAGCGACGTTTAGTCAGATCACTGAAGCTTTCTTT. Protein sequence: CAISEWAATFSQITEAFF.